Following are 24 T cell receptor beta chains from one sample sequenced in a study of blood T cell repertoires in COVID-19. Assay: immunoSEQ multiplex PCR; the TCRdb copy retains only in-frame clones and omits some. Among approximately 220,000 clones listed, 85% to 90% were seen once. The sample comprised peripheral blood. The receptors were sampled from a man aged 50 to 59 with acute or convalescent COVID-19.

This clone has just a few counts. For the CDR3, the DNA is TGTGCCAGCAGCCAAGATCTGGCAGGGGGAGCTTTCTTT. Its protein product is CASSQDLAGGAFF. This chain joins TRBV14 and TRBJ1-1, with TRBD1 matching 7 bases. In germline, CDR1 is SGHDN, CDR2 FVKESK. V shed 0 bases and J 10 bases; nucleotides not matched to a gene: 5. The CDR3 contains 13 residues.

The CDR3 loop reads CASSPDQRSNYGYTF. CDR3 DNA sequence: TGTGCCAGCTCACCAGACCAGCGCTCTAACTATGGCTACACCTTC. The chain recombines TRBV18 with TRBJ1-2; D is unclear. Trimming stripped 2 bases from V and 0 bases from J, with 10 bases between. CDR1 and CDR2 (germline): KGHSH, LQKENI. This CDR3 region has 15 residues.

The V gene is TRBV15, the J gene TRBJ2-5, with TRBD2 identical over 10 bases. This CDR3 spans 16 amino acids. V was clipped by 0 bases and J by 7 bases; unmatched bases: 8. Per the germline V gene, CDR1 is LNHNV and CDR2 is YYDKDF (reference sequence). The chain's CDR3 is CATSREGTSAWGTQYF. As DNA, the CDR3 is TGTGCCACCAGCAGAGAAGGGACTAGCGCCTGGGGGACCCAGTACTTC.

The chain employs TRBV6-5 and TRBJ2-3; maybe TRBD2 (5 bases). This CDR3 is built from 14 residues. Trimming removed 4 bases from V and 6 bases from J, with 14 bases in between. From germline, CDR1 is MNHEY and CDR2 SVGAGI. CDR3 in DNA: TGTGCCAGCAGTTTACGGGATTTGACCGATACGCAGTATTTT. It specifies CASSLRDLTDTQYF.

The rearrangement uses TRBV12-3 or TRBV12-4 and TRBJ1-1; possible D gene TRBD1, 6 bases. Deletions cut 4 bases from V and 1 base from J, with 7 bases between. The CDR3 sequence is 13 residues long. CDR3 DNA: TGTGCCAGCAGTTGGGGACAGAACACTGAAGCTTTCTTT. Amino acid sequence: CASSWGQNTEAFF.

The chain links TRBV3-1 (or the pseudogene TRBV3-2) to TRBJ1-3, with TRBD1 matching over 9 bases. The germline V gene encodes CDR1 LGHDT and CDR2 YNNKEL (reference sequence). The trim removed 4 bases at V and 8 bases at J, leaving 12 bases unmatched. The CDR3 covers 16 residues. In DNA, the CDR3 is TGTGCCAGCAGCCGTACCACGGGACAGGGTTGGGACACCATATATTTT. Amino acids: CASSRTTGQGWDTIYF.

The CDR3 coding sequence is TGTGCCAGCAGCCCCACCGAGGATACGCAGTATTTT. Its protein product is CASSPTEDTQYF. The V call is TRBV6-5, the J call TRBJ2-3; D ambiguous. The CDR3 is 12 residues long. The germline V gene encodes CDR1 MNHEY and CDR2 SVGAGI. Trimming removed 6 bases at V and 6 bases at J, with 10 bases between.

The count of this clone is one. The V and J genes are TRBV19 and TRBJ1-5; D not resolved. CDR3 size: 14 residues. CDR1 and CDR2 (germline): LNHDA, SQIVND (reference sequence). V lost 6 bases to trimming and J lost 0 bases, with 9 bases between them. CDR3 nucleotides: TGTGCCAGTAGATCGCACGGTAGCAATCAGCCCCAGCATTTT. It specifies CASRSHGSNQPQHF. The full variable domain, with the rest looked up from reference TRBV19 and TRBJ1-5, is DGGITQSPKYLFRKEGQNVTLSCEQNLNHDAMYWYRQDPGQGLRLIYYSQIVNDFQKGDIAEGYSVSREKKESFPLTVTSAQKNPTAFYLCASRSHGSNQPQHFGDGTRLSIL.

The rearrangement joins TRBV6-1 to TRBJ1-2; tentatively, D is TRBD1 (6 bases). V lost 0 bases, J lost 4 bases, and 21 bases lay in between. CDR1 and CDR2 (germline): MNHNS, SASEGT. CDR3 length: 18 amino acids. CDR3 residues: CASSEAPGQGRKSYGYTF. CDR3 bases: TGTGCCAGCAGTGAAGCCCCGGGGCAGGGGCGAAAAAGCTATGGCTACACCTTC.

The J gene is TRBJ1-2, the V gene TRBV7-8; 9 nucleotides agree with TRBD1. Per the germline V gene, CDR1 is SGHVS and CDR2 is FQNEAQ. The CDR3 contains 14 residues. The trim removed 2 bases at V and 9 bases at J, leaving 7 bases unmatched. The CDR3 sequence: CASSLTGTGHRYTF. Here the CDR3 DNA reads TGTGCCAGCAGCTTAACCGGGACAGGGCATCGCTACACCTTC. Full variable domain (missing parts from reference TRBV7-8 and TRBJ1-2): GAGVSQSPRYKVAKRGQDVALRCDPISGHVSLFWYQQALGQGPEFLTYFQNEAQLDKSGLPSDRFFAERPEGSVSTLKIQRTQQEDSAVYLCASSLTGTGHRYTFGSGTRLTVV.

Only one count was recorded for this clone. J is TRBJ1-5 and V is TRBV3-1 (or the pseudogene TRBV3-2); TRBD1 might be the D (5 bases). Trimming removed 3 bases at V and 2 bases at J, with 20 bases between. Per the germline V gene, CDR1 is LGHDT and CDR2 is YNNKEL (reference sequence). This CDR3 spans 18 amino acids. The CDR3 DNA reads as TGTGCCAGCAGCCAGGATATAACGGGGGGTATAGGCAATCAGCCCCAGCATTTT. It specifies CASSQDITGGIGNQPQHF.

The rearrangement joins TRBV6-6 to TRBJ2-5, with D tentatively TRBD1 (6 bases). Germline assignment: CDR1 MNHNY and CDR2 SVGAGI (reference sequence). The CDR3 contains 13 residues. Trimming took off 4 bases at V and 1 base at J, with 7 bases between the two ends. CDR3 in DNA: TGTGCCAGCAGTTGGACAGCCCAAGAGACCCAGTACTTC. This gives the protein CASSWTAQETQYF.

This chain connects TRBV3-1 (or the pseudogene TRBV3-2) to TRBJ1-5; 8 positions agree with TRBD1. The CDR3 spans 15 residues. After removal of 4 bases from V and 4 bases from J, the junction contained 6 bases not matched to a gene. The germline CDR1 and CDR2 sequences are LGHDT and YNNKEL (reference sequence). CDR3 in amino acids: CASSLRQGTNQPQHF. Written as DNA, the CDR3 is TGTGCCAGCAGCCTACGACAGGGGACTAATCAGCCCCAGCATTTT.

The chain couples TRBV5-5 to TRBJ1-3, with 7 bases lining up with TRBD1. The CDR3 is made up of 14 amino acids. V shed 5 bases, J shed 2 bases, and the junction held 4 bases outside the gene matches. Germline V gene lookup returns CDR1 SGHKS and CDR2 YYEKEE (reference sequence). The CDR3 here is CASSLQGAGNTIYF. The CDR3 bases are TGTGCCAGCAGTCTCCAGGGGGCTGGAAACACCATATATTTT.

For the CDR3, the DNA is TGTGCCAGCAGTTTTATGGGAGCTGAAGCTTTCTTT. Its translation: CASSFMGAEAFF. The J gene is TRBJ1-1, the V gene TRBV12-3 or TRBV12-4; D gene ambiguous. The CDR3 sequence is 12 residues long. The V end was cut by 3 bases, the J end by 6 bases, with 8 bases between.

The V gene is TRBV6-5, the J gene TRBJ2-5; D gene unclear. Germline CDR1 MNHEY, CDR2 SVGAGI. Trimming removed 4 bases at V and 2 bases at J, with 14 bases between. The CDR3 is 15 amino acids. CDR3 nucleotide sequence: TGTGCCAGCAGTTTAGCCCCGGTCCAACAAGAGACCCAGTACTTC. Its translation: CASSLAPVQQETQYF.

This clone showed up just once. V usage is TRBV7-2 and J usage is TRBJ1-4; TRBD1 agrees at 8 bases. Looked up from germline, CDR1 is SGHTA and CDR2 is FQGNSA. This CDR3 has 14 residues. With 3 bases clipped from V and 8 bases from J, the junction kept 5 bases outside the gene matches. CDR3 amino acids: CASSFDRGGEKLFF. CDR3 DNA: TGTGCCAGCAGCTTTGACAGGGGTGGCGAAAAACTGTTTTTT.

The chain is built from TRBV18 and TRBJ1-1; D gene ambiguous. The CDR3 length is 14 residues. V was pared by 5 bases and J by 0 bases, with 10 bases between. Germline values: CDR1 KGHSH, CDR2 LQKENI. CDR3 in amino acids: CASSTLDMNTEAFF. The CDR3 DNA reads TGTGCCAGCTCAACTTTAGATATGAACACTGAAGCTTTCTTT.

The chain is built from TRBV5-8 and TRBJ2-7; perhaps TRBD1 as D (6 bases). Per the germline V gene, CDR1 is SGHTS and CDR2 is YDEGEE. CDR3 length: 16 residues. V lost 3 bases and J 4 bases, leaving 20 bases between the germline ends. The CDR3: CASSSTKQGRLYEQYF. The CDR3 DNA follows: TGTGCCAGCAGCTCGACCAAACAGGGAAGGCTGTACGAGCAGTACTTC.

The chain carries TRBV5-1 and TRBJ2-1, with 8 bases identical to TRBD1. Germline lookup yields CDR1 SGHRS and CDR2 YFSETQ. The CDR3 has 14 amino acids. J lost 7 bases, V lost 0 bases, and 3 bases had no gene match. The CDR3 DNA reads TGCGCCAGCAGCTTGGGGACAGGGTGGAATGAGCAGTTCTTC. Protein product: CASSLGTGWNEQFF.

This CDR3 reads CASRDRGGGTF. The CDR3, as DNA: TGTGCCAGCAGAGACAGGGGAGGGGGCACCTTC. The chain joins TRBV2 to TRBJ1-2, with TRBD1 matching over 8 bases. The CDR3 has 11 residues. Trimming removed 6 bases from V and 13 bases from J; junction bases left unmatched: 7. Germline V CDR1 and CDR2: SNHLY, FYNNEI.

The rearrangement links TRBV11-2 to TRBJ2-1, with D uncertain. Per germline, CDR1 SGHAT and CDR2 FQNNGV. The ends were cut back, 6 bases at V and 4 bases at J, with 16 bases in the middle. This CDR3 is built from 15 residues. The CDR3 DNA follows: TGTGCCAGCAGACGTGTCTCATCTAGATACAATGAGCAGTTCTTC. It translates to CASRRVSSRYNEQFF.

J is TRBJ1-5 and V is TRBV5-5; 7 bases match TRBD1. CDR3 length equals 15 residues. Germline V lookup: CDR1 SGHKS, CDR2 YYEKEE (reference sequence). The trim removed 2 bases at V and 3 bases at J, leaving 5 bases unmatched. As DNA, the CDR3 is TGTGCCAGCAGCTTCCAGGGACAGTACAATCAGCCCCAGCATTTT. Translated: CASSFQGQYNQPQHF.

The V call is TRBV7-9, the J call TRBJ1-2; D is undetermined. Trimming took off 5 bases at V and 7 bases at J, with 11 bases between the two ends. This CDR3 is built from 12 residues. CDR1 and CDR2 (germline): SEHNR, FQNEAQ (reference sequence). The CDR3 loop reads CASSLDFGGYTF. The CDR3 coding sequence is TGTGCCAGCAGCCTCGATTTCGGTGGCTACACCTTC.